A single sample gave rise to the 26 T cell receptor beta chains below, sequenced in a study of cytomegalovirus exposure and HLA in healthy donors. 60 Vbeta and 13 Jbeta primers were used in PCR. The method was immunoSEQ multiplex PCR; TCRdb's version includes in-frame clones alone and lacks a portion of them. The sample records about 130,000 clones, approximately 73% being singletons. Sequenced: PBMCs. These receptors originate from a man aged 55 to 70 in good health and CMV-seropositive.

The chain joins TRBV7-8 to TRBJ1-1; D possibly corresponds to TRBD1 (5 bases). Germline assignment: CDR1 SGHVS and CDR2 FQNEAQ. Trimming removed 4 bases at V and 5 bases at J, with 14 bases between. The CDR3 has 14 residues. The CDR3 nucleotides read TGTGCCAGCAGCTCATGGAGGGGAGGTACTGAAGCTTTCTTT. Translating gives CASSSWRGGTEAFF.

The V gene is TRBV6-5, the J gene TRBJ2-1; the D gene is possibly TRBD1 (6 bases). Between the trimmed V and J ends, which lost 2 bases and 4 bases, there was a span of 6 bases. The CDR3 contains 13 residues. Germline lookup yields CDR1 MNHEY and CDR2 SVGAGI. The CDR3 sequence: CASSYGQYNEQFF. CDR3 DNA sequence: TGTGCCAGCAGTTACGGACAGTACAATGAGCAGTTCTTC.

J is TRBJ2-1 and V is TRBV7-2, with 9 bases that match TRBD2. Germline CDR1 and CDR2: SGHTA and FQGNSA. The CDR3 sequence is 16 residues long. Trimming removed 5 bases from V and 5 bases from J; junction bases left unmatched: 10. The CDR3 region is CASSPQSGGTDNEQFF. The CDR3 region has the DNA TGTGCCAGCAGCCCTCAAAGCGGGGGGACCGACAATGAGCAGTTCTTC.

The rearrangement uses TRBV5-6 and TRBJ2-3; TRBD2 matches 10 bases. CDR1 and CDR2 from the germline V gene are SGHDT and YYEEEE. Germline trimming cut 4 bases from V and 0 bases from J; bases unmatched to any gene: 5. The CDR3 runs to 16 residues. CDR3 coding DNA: TGTGCCAGCAGCAGGGGACTAGCGATTAGCACAGATACGCAGTATTTT. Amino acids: CASSRGLAISTDTQYF.

The CDR3 protein is CASSLRGNGYTF. Written as DNA, the CDR3 is TGTGCCAGCAGCTTAAGGGGCAATGGCTACACCTTC. V usage is TRBV7-3 and J usage is TRBJ1-2; D might be TRBD1 (5 bases). Germline CDR1 and CDR2: SGHTA and FQGTGA. Trimming took 1 base from V and 6 from J, leaving 6 bases between them. The CDR3 has 12 amino acids. Full variable domain (remainder filled in from reference TRBV7-3 and TRBJ1-2): GAGVSQTPSNKVTEKGKYVELRCDPISGHTALYWYRQSLGQGPEFLIYFQGTGAADDSGLPNDRFFAVRPEGSVSTLKIQRTERGDSAVYLCASSLRGNGYTFGSGTRLTVV.

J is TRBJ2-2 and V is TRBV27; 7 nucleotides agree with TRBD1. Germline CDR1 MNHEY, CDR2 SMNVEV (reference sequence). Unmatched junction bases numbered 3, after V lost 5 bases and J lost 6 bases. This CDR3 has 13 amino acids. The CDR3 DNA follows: TGTGCCAGCAGTCTACAGGGGTCCGGGGAGCTGTTTTTT. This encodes CASSLQGSGELFF.

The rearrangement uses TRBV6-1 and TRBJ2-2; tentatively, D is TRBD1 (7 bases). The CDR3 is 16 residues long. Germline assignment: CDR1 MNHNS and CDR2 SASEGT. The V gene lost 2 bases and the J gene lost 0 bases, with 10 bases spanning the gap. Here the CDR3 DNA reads TGTGCCAGCAGTGAACAGGGGGGTGCGAACACCGGGGAGCTGTTTTTT. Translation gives CASSEQGGANTGELFF.

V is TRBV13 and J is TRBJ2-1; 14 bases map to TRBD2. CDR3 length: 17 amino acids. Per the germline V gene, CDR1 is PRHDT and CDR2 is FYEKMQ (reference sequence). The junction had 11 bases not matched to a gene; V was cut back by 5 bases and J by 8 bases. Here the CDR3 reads CASSLLPTSGGADEQFF. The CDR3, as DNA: TGTGCCAGCAGCCTCCTCCCGACTAGCGGGGGGGCAGATGAGCAGTTCTTC.

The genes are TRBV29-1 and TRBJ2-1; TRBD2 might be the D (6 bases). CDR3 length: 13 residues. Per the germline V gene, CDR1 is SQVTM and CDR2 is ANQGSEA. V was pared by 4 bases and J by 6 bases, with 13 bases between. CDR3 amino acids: CSVGRAWGNEQFF. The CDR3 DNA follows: TGCAGCGTTGGGAGGGCCTGGGGCAATGAGCAGTTCTTC.

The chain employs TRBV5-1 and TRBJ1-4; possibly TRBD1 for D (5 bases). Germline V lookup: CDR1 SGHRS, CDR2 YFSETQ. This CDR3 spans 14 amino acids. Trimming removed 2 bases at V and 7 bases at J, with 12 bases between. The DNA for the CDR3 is TGCGCCAGCAGCTTAGGGGTCGGACGTGAAAAACTGTTTTTT. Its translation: CASSLGVGREKLFF.

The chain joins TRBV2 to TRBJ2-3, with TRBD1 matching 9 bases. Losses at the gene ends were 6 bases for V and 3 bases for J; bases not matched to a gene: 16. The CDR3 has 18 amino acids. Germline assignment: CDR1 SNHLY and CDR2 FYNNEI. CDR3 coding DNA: TGTGCCAGCAGCGCCCGGGACAGGGTACCTGCTAGGACAGATACGCAGTATTTT. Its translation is CASSARDRVPARTDTQYF. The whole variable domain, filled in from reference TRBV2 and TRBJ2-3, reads EPEVTQTPSHQVTQMGQEVILRCVPISNHLYFYWYRQILGQKVEFLVSFYNNEISEKSEIFDDQFSVERPDGSNFTLKIRSTKLEDSAMYFCASSARDRVPARTDTQYFGPGTRLTVL.

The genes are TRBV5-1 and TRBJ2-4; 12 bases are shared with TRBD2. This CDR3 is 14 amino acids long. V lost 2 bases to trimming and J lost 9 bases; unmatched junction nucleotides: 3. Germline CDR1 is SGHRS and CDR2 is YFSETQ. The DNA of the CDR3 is TGCGCCAGCAGCTTAACTAGCGGGGGGAGCATTCAGTACTTC. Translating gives CASSLTSGGSIQYF.

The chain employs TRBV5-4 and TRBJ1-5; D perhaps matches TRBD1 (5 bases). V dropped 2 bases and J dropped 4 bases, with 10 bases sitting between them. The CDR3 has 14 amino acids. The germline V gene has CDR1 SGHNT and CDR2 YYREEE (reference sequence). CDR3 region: CASSFGAGNQPQHF. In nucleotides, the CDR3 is TGTGCCAGCAGCTTTGGGGCAGGGAATCAGCCCCAGCATTTT.

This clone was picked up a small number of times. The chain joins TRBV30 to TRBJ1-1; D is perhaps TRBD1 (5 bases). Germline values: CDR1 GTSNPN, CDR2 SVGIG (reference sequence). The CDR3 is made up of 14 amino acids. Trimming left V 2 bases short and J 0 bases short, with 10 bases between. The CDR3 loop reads CAWSRTPMNTEAFF. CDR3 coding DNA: TGTGCCTGGAGTAGGACACCGATGAACACTGAAGCTTTCTTT.

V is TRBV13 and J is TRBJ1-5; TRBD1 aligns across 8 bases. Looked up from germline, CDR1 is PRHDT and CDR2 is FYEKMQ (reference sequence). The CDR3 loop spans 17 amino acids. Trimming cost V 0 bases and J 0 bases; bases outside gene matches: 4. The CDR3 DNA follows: TGTGCCAGCAGCTTAGGACAGGGGGGGAATAGCAATCAGCCCCAGCATTTT. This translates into CASSLGQGGNSNQPQHF.

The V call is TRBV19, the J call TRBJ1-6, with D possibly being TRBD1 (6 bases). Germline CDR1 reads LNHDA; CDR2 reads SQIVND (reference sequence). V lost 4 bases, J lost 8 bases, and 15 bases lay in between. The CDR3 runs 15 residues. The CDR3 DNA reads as TGTGCCAGTAGTAGCCGCGGGGGGCAAGATTCACCCCTCCACTTT. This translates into CASSSRGGQDSPLHF.

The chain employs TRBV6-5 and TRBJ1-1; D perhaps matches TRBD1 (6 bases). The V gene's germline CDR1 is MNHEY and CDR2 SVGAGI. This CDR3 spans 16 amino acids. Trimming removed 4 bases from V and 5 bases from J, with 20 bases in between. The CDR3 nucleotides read TGTGCCAGCAGTTCCCTAATTGGGACATCTGGGACTGAAGCTTTCTTT. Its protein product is CASSSLIGTSGTEAFF.

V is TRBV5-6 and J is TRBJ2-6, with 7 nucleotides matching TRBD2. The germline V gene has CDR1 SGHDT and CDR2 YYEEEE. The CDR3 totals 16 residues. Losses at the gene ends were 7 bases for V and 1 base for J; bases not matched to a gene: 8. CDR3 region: CASDSGGISGANVLTF. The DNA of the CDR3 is TGTGCCAGCGATTCGGGAGGAATATCTGGGGCCAACGTCCTGACTTTC.

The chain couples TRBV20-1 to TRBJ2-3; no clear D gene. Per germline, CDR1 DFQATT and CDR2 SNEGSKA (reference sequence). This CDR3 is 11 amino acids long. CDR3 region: CSTMATDTQYF. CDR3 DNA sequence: TGCAGCACTATGGCCACAGATACGCAGTATTTT.

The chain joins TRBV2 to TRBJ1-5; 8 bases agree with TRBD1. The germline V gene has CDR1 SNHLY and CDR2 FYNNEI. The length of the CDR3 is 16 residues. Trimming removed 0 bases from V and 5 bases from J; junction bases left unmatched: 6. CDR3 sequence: CASSEAAGGVYQPQHF. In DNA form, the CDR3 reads TGTGCCAGCAGTGAAGCGGCAGGGGGCGTCTATCAGCCCCAGCATTTT.

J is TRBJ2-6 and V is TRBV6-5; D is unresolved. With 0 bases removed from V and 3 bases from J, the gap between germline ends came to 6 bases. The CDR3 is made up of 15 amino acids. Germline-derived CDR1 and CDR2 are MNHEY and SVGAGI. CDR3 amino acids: CASSYSSVGANVLTF. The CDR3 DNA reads TGTGCCAGCAGTTACTCCTCCGTTGGGGCCAACGTCCTGACTTTC.

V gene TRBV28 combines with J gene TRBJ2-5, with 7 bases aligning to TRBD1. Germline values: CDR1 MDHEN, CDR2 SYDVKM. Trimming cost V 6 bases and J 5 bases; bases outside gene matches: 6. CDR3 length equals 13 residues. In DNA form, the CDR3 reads TGTGCCAGCAGGCGCACAGGGGTCGAGACCCAGTACTTC. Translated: CASRRTGVETQYF.

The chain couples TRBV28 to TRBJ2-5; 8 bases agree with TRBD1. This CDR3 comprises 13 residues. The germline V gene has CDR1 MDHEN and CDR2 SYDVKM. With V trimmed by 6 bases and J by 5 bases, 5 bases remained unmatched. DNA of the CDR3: TGTGCCAGCAGCCGGGGGACAGGCGAGACCCAGTACTTC. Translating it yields CASSRGTGETQYF. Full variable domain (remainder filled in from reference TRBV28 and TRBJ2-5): DVKVTQSSRYLVKRTGEKVFLECVQDMDHENMFWYRQDPGLGLRLIYFSYDVKMKEKGDIPEGYSVSREKKERFSLILESASTNQTSMYLCASSRGTGETQYFGPGTRLLVL.

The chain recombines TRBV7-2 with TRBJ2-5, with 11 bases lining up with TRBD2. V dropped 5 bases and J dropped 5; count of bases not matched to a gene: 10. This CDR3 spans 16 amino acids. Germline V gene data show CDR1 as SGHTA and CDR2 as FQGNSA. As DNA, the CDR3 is TGTGCCAGCAGCCTTTCAACTAGCGGGGGTGGGGAGACCCAGTACTTC. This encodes CASSLSTSGGGETQYF. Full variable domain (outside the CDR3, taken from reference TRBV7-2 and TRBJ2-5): GAGVSQSPSNKVTEKGKDVELRCDPISGHTALYWYRQSLGQGLEFLIYFQGNSAPDKSGLPSDRFSAERTGGSVSTLTIQRTQQEDSAVYLCASSLSTSGGGETQYFGPGTRLLVL.

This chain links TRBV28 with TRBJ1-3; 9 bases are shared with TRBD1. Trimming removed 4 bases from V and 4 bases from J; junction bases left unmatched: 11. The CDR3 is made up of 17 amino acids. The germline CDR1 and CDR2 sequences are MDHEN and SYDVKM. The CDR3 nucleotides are TGTGCCAGCAGTTCCCTTTCACAGGGGGCCCCCGGAAACACCATATATTTT. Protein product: CASSSLSQGAPGNTIYF.

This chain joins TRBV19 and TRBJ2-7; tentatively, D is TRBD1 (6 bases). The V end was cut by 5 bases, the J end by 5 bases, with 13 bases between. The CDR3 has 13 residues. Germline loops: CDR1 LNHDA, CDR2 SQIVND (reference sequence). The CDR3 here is CASSVQGRHEQYF. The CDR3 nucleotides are TGTGCCAGTAGTGTACAGGGAAGACACGAGCAGTACTTC. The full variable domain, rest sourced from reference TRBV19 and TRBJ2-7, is DGGITQSPKYLFRKEGQNVTLSCEQNLNHDAMYWYRQDPGQGLRLIYYSQIVNDFQKGDIAEGYSVSREKKESFPLTVTSAQKNPTAFYLCASSVQGRHEQYFGPGTRLTVT.